Below, 28 T cell receptor beta chains from the same sample are listed, as sequenced in a study of blood T cell repertoires in COVID-19. Only in-frame clones appear in the TCRdb table, and some are missing; sequencing was by immunoSEQ multiplex PCR. The sample has under 300,000 clones; just over 90% are singletons. Sequences were obtained from PBMCs or T cells enriched from blood (not recorded which). These receptors came from a woman in her late teens or twenties who had recovered from COVID-19.

Written as DNA, the CDR3 is TGCGCCAGCAGCCAAGATATTGGGCTGAAAGGCTACACCTTC. Translating gives CASSQDIGLKGYTF. The V gene is TRBV4-3, the J gene TRBJ1-2; no definite D call. Germline CDR1 reads LGHNA; CDR2 reads YSLEER. The CDR3 is made up of 14 amino acids. V dropped 0 bases and J dropped 8 bases, with 13 bases sitting between them.

The V call is TRBV6-5, the J call TRBJ2-6; tentatively, D is TRBD2 (5 bases). V lost 7 bases and J 2 bases, leaving 9 bases between the germline ends. The CDR3 length is 14 residues. Germline CDR1 is MNHEY and CDR2 is SVGAGI. DNA of the CDR3: TGTGCCAGCAAATGGAGGCCTGGGGCCAACGTCCTGACTTTC. It is translated as CASKWRPGANVLTF.

The chain is built from TRBV19 and TRBJ1-5, with 7 bases that match TRBD1. CDR3 length: 14 residues. Trimming removed 8 bases from V and 7 bases from J; junction bases left unmatched: 11. The germline V gene encodes CDR1 LNHDA and CDR2 SQIVND (reference sequence). The CDR3 here is CASHTGDAFQPQHF. CDR3 coding DNA: TGTGCCAGTCACACAGGGGATGCTTTCCAGCCCCAGCATTTT.

The chain combines TRBV6-5 with TRBJ1-6, with D tentatively TRBD1 (6 bases). The V gene lost 6 bases and the J gene lost 7 bases, with 16 bases spanning the gap. Germline V CDR1 and CDR2: MNHEY, SVGAGI. The CDR3 contains 15 residues. CDR3 nucleotides: TGTGCCAGCAGATCACAGGGAGTGGTGAATTCACCCCTCCACTTT. Translating gives CASRSQGVVNSPLHF.

The rearrangement links TRBV11-2 to TRBJ2-5; 8 nucleotides align to TRBD2. After removal of 5 bases from V and 0 bases from J, the junction contained 8 bases not matched to a gene. The germline CDR1 and CDR2 sequences are SGHAT and FQNNGV. There are 16 residues in the CDR3. The CDR3 here is CASSPGTRKYQETQYF. The CDR3 region has the DNA TGTGCCAGCAGCCCCGGGACTAGGAAGTACCAAGAGACCCAGTACTTC.

The chain joins TRBV6-2 or TRBV6-3 to TRBJ1-5; perhaps TRBD1 as D (5 bases). This CDR3 contains 15 residues. Trimming shortened V by 2 bases and J by 6 bases, and 14 bases separated the two germline ends. The germline V gene encodes CDR1 MNHEY and CDR2 SVGEGT. The DNA of the CDR3 is TGTGCCAGCAGTTACGATCGCAGGGCCGGTCAGCCCCAGCATTTT. It is translated as CASSYDRRAGQPQHF.

The V call is TRBV5-4, the J call TRBJ1-6, with D perhaps matching TRBD1 (5 bases). V was shortened by 0 bases and J by 7 bases, with 14 bases between the two germline ends. CDR3 length: 16 amino acids. CDR1 is SGHNT and CDR2 is YYREEE in the germline V gene (reference sequence). DNA of the CDR3: TGTGCCAGCAGCTTGGCCGGGGGTCTTGGGAATTCACCCCTCCACTTT. Translation: CASSLAGGLGNSPLHF.

The CDR3 reads CASSQGSGGANNEQFF. The CDR3, as DNA: TGTGCCAGCAGCCAGGGCAGCGGGGGGGCCAACAATGAGCAGTTCTTC. J is TRBJ2-1 and V is TRBV4-2, with TRBD2 matching 10 bases. CDR3 size: 16 residues. Germline assignment: CDR1 LGHNA and CDR2 YNFKEQ. With V trimmed by 3 bases and J by 5 bases, 7 bases remained unmatched.

The count of this clone is one. This chain uses TRBV5-4 with TRBJ1-2; TRBD1 matches at 12 bases. Trimming cost V 3 bases and J 2 bases; bases outside gene matches: 11. Germline loops: CDR1 SGHNT, CDR2 YYREEE (reference sequence). The CDR3 spans 18 residues. CDR3 sequence: CASSYGGDRGRVNYGYTF. The CDR3 coding sequence is TGTGCCAGCAGCTATGGAGGGGACAGGGGGCGCGTGAACTATGGCTACACCTTC.

The chain recombines TRBV28 with TRBJ1-1; D unresolved. This CDR3 comprises 12 residues. Trimming stripped 6 bases from V and 8 bases from J, with 13 bases between. CDR1 and CDR2 from the germline V gene are MDHEN and SYDVKM. The CDR3 sequence is CASSPGSGEAFF. The CDR3 DNA sequence: TGTGCCAGCAGCCCTGGTTCGGGGGAAGCTTTCTTT. The whole variable domain, filled in from reference TRBV28 and TRBJ1-1, reads DVKVTQSSRYLVKRTGEKVFLECVQDMDHENMFWYRQDPGLGLRLIYFSYDVKMKEKGDIPEGYSVSREKKERFSLILESASTNQTSMYLCASSPGSGEAFFGQGTRLTVV.

The CDR3 sequence is CASSLLLQGAYEQYF. The CDR3 DNA reads TGTGCCAGCTCCCTATTGTTACAGGGGGCCTACGAGCAGTACTTC. This chain uses TRBV6-5 with TRBJ2-7, with TRBD1 matching over 8 bases. Trimming cost V 8 bases and J 2 bases; bases outside gene matches: 11. The CDR3 has 15 amino acids. Looked up from germline, CDR1 is MNHEY and CDR2 is SVGAGI.

This clone was found a few times. The rearrangement joins TRBV4-1 to TRBJ1-1, with D hard to call. CDR3 size: 15 residues. Looked up from germline, CDR1 is MGHRA and CDR2 is YSYEKL. With 0 bases removed from V and 5 bases from J, the gap between germline ends came to 13 bases. CDR3 in DNA: TGCGCCAGCAGCCAAGAGGACTCCCCGGGGACTGAAGCTTTCTTT. It specifies CASSQEDSPGTEAFF.

The gene calls are TRBV7-8 and TRBJ2-3; possible D gene TRBD1, 7 bases. Per germline, CDR1 SGHVS and CDR2 FQNEAQ. V lost 5 bases and J 2 bases, leaving 17 bases between the germline ends. The CDR3 has 16 residues. The DNA for the CDR3 is TGTGCCAGCAGCCCTCGGACAGGACTAACCACAGATACGCAGTATTTT. It yields the protein CASSPRTGLTTDTQYF.

This clone was observed a single time. The gene calls are TRBV5-1 and TRBJ2-1; 8 bases are shared with TRBD2. The junction had 9 bases not matched to a gene; V was cut back by 0 bases and J by 7 bases. The CDR3 has 16 amino acids. Germline CDR1 and CDR2: SGHRS and YFSETQ. In DNA, the CDR3 is TGCGCCAGCAGCTTGGCCCCCGGGGGGGGCTCTAATGAGCAGTTCTTC. This encodes CASSLAPGGGSNEQFF.

The chain uses TRBV7-9 and TRBJ1-1; no firm D call. This CDR3 has 17 residues. Germline V CDR1 and CDR2: SEHNR, FQNEAQ (reference sequence). With 8 bases removed from V and 0 bases from J, the gap between germline ends came to 22 bases. CDR3 DNA sequence: TGTGCCAGCCGAAAAGAACCGGGTCGGGGTATGAACACTGAAGCTTTCTTT. Encoded protein: CASRKEPGRGMNTEAFF.

The genes are TRBV11-3 and TRBJ2-7; the D is unclear. Trimming stripped 5 bases from V and 5 bases from J, with 13 bases between. The length of the CDR3 is 13 residues. Germline V gives CDR1 SGHNT, CDR2 YENEEA. As DNA, the CDR3 is TGTGCCAGCAGCCAAACCCGACTCGACGAGCAGTACTTC. It codes for CASSQTRLDEQYF.

The CDR3 spells CASSLGRGSGYTF. The CDR3 DNA reads TGTGCCAGCAGCTTAGGACGGGGGAGTGGCTACACCTTC. V usage is TRBV7-9 and J usage is TRBJ1-2; D is perhaps TRBD1 (5 bases). Trimming pared 1 base from V and 7 bases from J, leaving 10 bases between. This CDR3 has 13 residues. From germline, CDR1 is SEHNR and CDR2 FQNEAQ (reference sequence).

The chain joins TRBV12-3 or TRBV12-4 to TRBJ2-7; the match to TRBD2 covers 7 bases. The ends lost 8 bases at V and 5 bases at J; junction bases unmatched: 9. The CDR3 sequence is 13 residues long. The CDR3 coding sequence is TGTGCCAGCGCGGGGAGGGCCGGGAACGAGCAGTACTTC. Its translation: CASAGRAGNEQYF.

The table lists this clone with a count of one. V is TRBV7-9 and J is TRBJ1-5; D perhaps matches TRBD1 (6 bases). Germline-derived CDR1 and CDR2 are SEHNR and FQNEAQ (reference sequence). The CDR3 extends over 14 amino acids. V was clipped by 6 bases and J by 6 bases, with 15 bases between them. The DNA for the CDR3 is TGTGCCAGCAGTCTAGGGGGGGGGAGTCAGCCCCAGCATTTT. The encoded protein is CASSLGGGSQPQHF.

V usage is TRBV27 and J usage is TRBJ1-2; 8 bases map to TRBD1. The junction had 4 bases not matched to a gene; V was cut back by 5 bases and J by 8 bases. The CDR3 spans 12 residues. CDR1 and CDR2 from the germline V gene are MNHEY and SMNVEV (reference sequence). CDR3 nucleotide sequence: TGTGCCAGCAGTGGACAGGGAGGCGGCTACACCTTC. Protein product: CASSGQGGGYTF.

V and J are TRBV4-1 and TRBJ2-7; the match to TRBD2 covers 8 bases. This CDR3 region has 14 residues. The ends lost 1 base at V and 7 bases at J; junction bases unmatched: 6. CDR1 is MGHRA and CDR2 is YSYEKL in the germline V gene. CDR3 coding DNA: TGCGCCAGCAGCCAAGTTCCAGCGGGAGTTGAGCAGTACTTC. Amino acids: CASSQVPAGVEQYF.

The chain has TRBV5-6 and TRBJ1-2, with 10 bases identical to TRBD1. This CDR3 has 14 amino acids. V shed 4 bases and J 2 bases; nucleotides not matched to a gene: 2. Germline V CDR1 and CDR2: SGHDT, YYEEEE. This CDR3 reads CASSQTGGNYGYTF. The CDR3 coding sequence is TGTGCCAGCAGCCAGACAGGGGGCAACTATGGCTACACCTTC.

This clone was detected once. The chain joins TRBV29-1 to TRBJ1-2, with a weak D call TRBD1 (6 bases). V lost 6 bases and J 10 bases, leaving 12 bases between the germline ends. Germline values: CDR1 SQVTM, CDR2 ANQGSEA. The CDR3 runs to 10 residues. The CDR3 coding sequence is TGCAGCGTGGATACAGGGATCTACACCTTC. Amino acids: CSVDTGIYTF. Based on the CDR3 plus reference TRBV29-1 and TRBJ1-2, the full variable domain is SAVISQKPSRDICQRGTSLTIQCQVDSQVTMMFWYRQQPGQSLTLIATANQGSEATYESGFVIDKFPISRPNLTFSTLTVSNMSPEDSSIYLCSVDTGIYTFGSGTRLTVV.

This clone was observed a single time. The chain has TRBV7-2 and TRBJ1-2; 7 positions match TRBD1. The V segment lost 5 bases and the J segment 5 bases; nucleotides outside the gene matches: 14. This CDR3 comprises 16 residues. Germline assignment: CDR1 SGHTA and CDR2 FQGNSA. CDR3 bases: TGTGCCAGCAGCCTAGGCCCACCGGGACAGACGTATGGCTACACCTTC. Its translation: CASSLGPPGQTYGYTF.

The rearrangement uses TRBV19 and TRBJ2-2; the match to TRBD2 covers 7 bases. This CDR3 comprises 16 residues. The germline V gene encodes CDR1 LNHDA and CDR2 SQIVND (reference sequence). V trimming: 3 bases; J trimming: 4 bases; junction bases outside the gene matches: 8. The CDR3 loop is CASSIPREISTGELFF. The CDR3 coding sequence is TGTGCCAGTAGTATCCCGCGGGAGATTAGCACCGGGGAGCTGTTTTTT.

This chain links TRBV5-5 with TRBJ1-2, with 9 bases lining up with TRBD1. The junction had 8 bases not matched to a gene; V was cut back by 4 bases and J by 4 bases. Germline assignment: CDR1 SGHKS and CDR2 YYEKEE (reference sequence). CDR3 length equals 15 residues. The CDR3 protein is CASSESRDRAYGYTF. The CDR3 DNA reads as TGTGCCAGCAGCGAGAGCCGGGACAGGGCCTATGGCTACACCTTC.

The chain is built from TRBV10-3 and TRBJ2-2; 11 bases are a match to TRBD2. The V gene's germline CDR1 is ENHRY and CDR2 SYGVKD. The CDR3 has 19 amino acids. The V gene end was trimmed by 2 bases and the J gene end by 3 bases; junction bases not matched to a gene: 11. CDR3 DNA: TGTGCCATCAGTGAGGGGACGACTAGCGGGATAGTTGACACCGGGGAGCTGTTTTTT. Protein: CAISEGTTSGIVDTGELFF.

The chain carries TRBV5-1 and TRBJ1-3; D remains ambiguous. Trimming stripped 0 bases from V and 0 bases from J, with 13 bases between. Germline V lookup: CDR1 SGHRS, CDR2 YFSETQ. CDR3 length: 17 residues. CDR3 nucleotide sequence: TGCGCCAGCAGCTTGGGGCAGATAGACTTCTCTGGAAACACCATATATTTT. Residues: CASSLGQIDFSGNTIYF.